This T cell receptor beta chain was identified during a study of T cell responses to AZD1222 COVID-19 vaccine. Study-wide results and limits: Researchers took repertoire samples only after the peak T cell response had come. In a largely white British group with more females than males, clonal diversity was possibly underestimated. Reports indicate that nearly half of spike-specific TCRs are directed at unmutated variant regions.

Worth noting for this clone: Its cognate antigen is unknown.

CDR1 is LGHDT, CDR2 YNNKEL, per germline (reference sequence). The CDR3 runs 15 residues. Trimming removed 4 bases from V and 7 bases from J; junction bases left unmatched: 6. Sequencing was performed with immunoSEQ multiplex PCR; in TCRdb, only in-frame clones are kept and a portion is missing. The table has tens of thousands of clones, 80% seen once. This sequence was found in an adult in good health. The starting material was peripheral blood, obtained on day 0 of AZD1222 vaccination. The J gene is TRBJ2-2, the V gene TRBV3-1 (or the pseudogene TRBV3-2), with TRBD1 matching 10 bases. The chain's CDR3 is CASSRQGASIGELFF. Written as DNA, the CDR3 is TGTGCCAGCAGCCGACAGGGGGCGTCGATCGGGGAGCTGTTTTTT.